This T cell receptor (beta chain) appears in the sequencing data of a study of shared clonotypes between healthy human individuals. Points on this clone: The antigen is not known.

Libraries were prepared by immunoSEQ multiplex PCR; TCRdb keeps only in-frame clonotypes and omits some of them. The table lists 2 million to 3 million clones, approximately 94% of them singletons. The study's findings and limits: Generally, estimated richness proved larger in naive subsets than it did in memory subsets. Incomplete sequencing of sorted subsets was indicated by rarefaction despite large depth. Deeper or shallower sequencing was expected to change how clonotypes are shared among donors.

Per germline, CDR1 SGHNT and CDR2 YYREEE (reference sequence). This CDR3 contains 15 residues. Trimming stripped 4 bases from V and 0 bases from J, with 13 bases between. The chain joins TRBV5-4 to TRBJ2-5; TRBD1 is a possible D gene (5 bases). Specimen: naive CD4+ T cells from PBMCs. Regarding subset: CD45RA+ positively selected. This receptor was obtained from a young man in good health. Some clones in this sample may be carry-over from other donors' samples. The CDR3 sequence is CASSPGQGHQETQYF. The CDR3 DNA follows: TGTGCCAGCAGCCCTGGGCAGGGTCACCAAGAGACCCAGTACTTC.